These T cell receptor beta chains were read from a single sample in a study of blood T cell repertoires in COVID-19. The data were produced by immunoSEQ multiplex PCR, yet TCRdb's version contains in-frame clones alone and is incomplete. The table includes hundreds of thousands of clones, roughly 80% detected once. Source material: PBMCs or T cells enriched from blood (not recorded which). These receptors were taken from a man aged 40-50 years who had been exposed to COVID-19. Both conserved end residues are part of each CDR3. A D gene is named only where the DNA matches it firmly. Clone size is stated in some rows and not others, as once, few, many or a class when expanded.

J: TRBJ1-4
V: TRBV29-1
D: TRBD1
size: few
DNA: TGCAGCGTCTGGGAAGATACAGGGGGCGTTAATGAAAAACTGTTTTTT
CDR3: CSVWEDTGGVNEKLFF

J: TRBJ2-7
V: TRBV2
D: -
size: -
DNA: TGTGCCAGCAGCCCCAGGGGAATGAACTCCAACTTC
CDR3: CASSPRGMNSNF

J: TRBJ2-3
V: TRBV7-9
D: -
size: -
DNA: TGTGCCAGCAGGGCCTGGAGCCTCACAGATACGCAGTATTTT
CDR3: CASRAWSLTDTQYF

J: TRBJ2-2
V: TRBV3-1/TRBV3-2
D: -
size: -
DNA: TGTGCCAGCAGCTACCGACTGGGGGAGCTGTTTTTT
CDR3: CASSYRLGELFF

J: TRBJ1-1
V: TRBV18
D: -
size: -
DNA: TGTGCCAGCTCACCATACGACATGGAGAACACTGAAGCTTTCTTT
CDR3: CASSPYDMENTEAFF

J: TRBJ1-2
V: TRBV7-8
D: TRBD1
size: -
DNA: TGTGCCAGCAGCCGAGGGGGCTTATATACTCGGGATGGCTACACCTTC
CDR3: CASSRGGLYTRDGYTF

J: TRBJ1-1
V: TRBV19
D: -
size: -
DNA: TGTGCCAGTAGTATGAATAACGTTCCGAGCACTGAAGCTTTCTTT
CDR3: CASSMNNVPSTEAFF

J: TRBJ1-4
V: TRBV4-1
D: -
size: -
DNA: TGCGCCAGCAGCCAAGTATCTAGAGGCGGGTCGGAAAAACTGTTTTTT
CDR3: CASSQVSRGGSEKLFF

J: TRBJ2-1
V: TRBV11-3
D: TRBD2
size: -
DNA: TGTGCCAGCAGACCCCGGACTAGCGGTGACAATGAGCAGTTCTTC
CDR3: CASRPRTSGDNEQFF

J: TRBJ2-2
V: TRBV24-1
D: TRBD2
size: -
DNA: TGTGCCACCTCCCTAGCGGGCCAGAACACCGGGGAGCTGTTTTTT
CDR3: CATSLAGQNTGELFF

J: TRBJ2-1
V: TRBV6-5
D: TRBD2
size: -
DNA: TGTGCCAGCAGTATTAGCGGGAGTATCAATGAGCAGTTCTTC
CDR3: CASSISGSINEQFF

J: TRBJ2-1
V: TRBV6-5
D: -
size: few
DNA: TGTGCCACCACCCCCGCCGGCCAGGTCAATGAGCAGTTCTTC
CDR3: CATTPAGQVNEQFF

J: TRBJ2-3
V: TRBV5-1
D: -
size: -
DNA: TGCGCCACCCGGGACACAAGCACAGATACGCAGTATTTT
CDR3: CATRDTSTDTQYF

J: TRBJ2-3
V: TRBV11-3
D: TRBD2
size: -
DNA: TGTGCCAGCAGCCCACCGGGACTAGGGTACGGGTATTTT
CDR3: CASSPPGLGYGYF

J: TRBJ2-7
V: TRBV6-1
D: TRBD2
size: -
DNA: TGTGCCAGCAGTGAGACTAGCGGGAGAGACGAGCAGTACTTC
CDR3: CASSETSGRDEQYF

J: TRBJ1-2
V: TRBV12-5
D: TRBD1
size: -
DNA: TGTGCTAGTGGTTTGGTACGGACAGGGGGTGTGGGCTACACCTTC
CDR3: CASGLVRTGGVGYTF

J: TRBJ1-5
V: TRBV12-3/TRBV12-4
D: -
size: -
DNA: TGTGCCAGCAGTTTAGAAACAAATCAGCCCCAGCATTTT
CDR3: CASSLETNQPQHF

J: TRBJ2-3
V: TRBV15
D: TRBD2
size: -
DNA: TGTGCCACCAGCAGAGGGACTAGCGCTAGCACAGATACGCAGTATTTT
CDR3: CATSRGTSASTDTQYF

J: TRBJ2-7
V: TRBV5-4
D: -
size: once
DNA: TGTGCCAGCAGCTTGGAGGCGGGCAACTACGAGCAGTACTTC
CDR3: CASSLEAGNYEQYF

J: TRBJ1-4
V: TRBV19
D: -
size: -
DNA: TGTGCCAGTAAAGCCGAAAAACTGTTTTTT
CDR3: CASKAEKLFF

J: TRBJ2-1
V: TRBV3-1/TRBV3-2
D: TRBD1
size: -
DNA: TGTGCCAGCAGCCAAGATGGAACAGGGGCGCTTCTCAATGAGCAGTTCTTC
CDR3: CASSQDGTGALLNEQFF

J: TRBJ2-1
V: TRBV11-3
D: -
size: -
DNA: TGTGCCAGCAGCCGGCGACTAGGGGATGGGAATGAGCAGTTCTTC
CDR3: CASSRRLGDGNEQFF

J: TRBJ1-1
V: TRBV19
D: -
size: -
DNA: TGTGCCAGTACAGCGGACAGCCTTGAAGCTTTCTTT
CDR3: CASTADSLEAFF

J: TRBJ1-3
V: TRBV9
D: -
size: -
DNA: TGTGCCAGCAGCGTAGTCCCCTCGTCGGGAAACAACATATATTTT
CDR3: CASSVVPSSGNNIYF

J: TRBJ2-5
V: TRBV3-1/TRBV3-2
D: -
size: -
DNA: TGTGCCAGCAGCCAAGATCCGGGACAACAAGAGACCCAGTACTTC
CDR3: CASSQDPGQQETQYF

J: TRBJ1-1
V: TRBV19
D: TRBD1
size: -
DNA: TGTGCCAGTAGTAGGGGACAGGCGAACACTGAAGCTTTCTTT
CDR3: CASSRGQANTEAFF

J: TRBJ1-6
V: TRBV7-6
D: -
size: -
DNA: TGTGCCAGCAGTTTTGGACAGACCTATAATTCACCCCTCCACTTT
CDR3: CASSFGQTYNSPLHF

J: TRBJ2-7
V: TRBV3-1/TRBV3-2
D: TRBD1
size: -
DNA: TGTGCCAGCAGGAAGACGGGACAGGGGATTTACGAGCAGTACTTC
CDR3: CASRKTGQGIYEQYF

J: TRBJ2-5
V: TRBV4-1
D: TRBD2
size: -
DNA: TGCGCCAGCAGCCAAGATCTGGGGGGGTTCCAAGAGACCCAGTACTTC
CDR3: CASSQDLGGFQETQYF

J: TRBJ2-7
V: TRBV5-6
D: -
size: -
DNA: TGTGCCAGCAGCCGCACTAGTAACGAGCAGTACTTC
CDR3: CASSRTSNEQYF

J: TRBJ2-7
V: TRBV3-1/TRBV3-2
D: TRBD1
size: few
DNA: TGTGCCAGCAGGAGACAGGGAAGCGAGCAGTACTTC
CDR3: CASRRQGSEQYF

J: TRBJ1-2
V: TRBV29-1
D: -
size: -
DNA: TGCAGCGTTGGCCAGGGAAGTTCTTACTATGGCTACACCTTC
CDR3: CSVGQGSSYYGYTF

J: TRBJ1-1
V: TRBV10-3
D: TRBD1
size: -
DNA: TGTGCCATCAGTGAGCAGACAGGGACTGAAGCTTTCTTT
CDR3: CAISEQTGTEAFF

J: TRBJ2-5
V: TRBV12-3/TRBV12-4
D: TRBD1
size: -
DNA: TGTGCCAGCAGGACAGGGGATAAGACCCAGTACTTC
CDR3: CASRTGDKTQYF

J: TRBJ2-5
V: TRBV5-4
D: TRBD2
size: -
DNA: TGTGCCGTCATGGGACTAGCGGGAGAACAGACCCAGTACTTC
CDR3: CAVMGLAGEQTQYF

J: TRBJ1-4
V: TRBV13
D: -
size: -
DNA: TGTGCCAGCAGCCGGGGGGAATTGACTGAAAAACTGTTTTTT
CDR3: CASSRGELTEKLFF

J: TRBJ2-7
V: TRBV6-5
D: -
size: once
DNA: TGTGCCAGCAATAGTGGGGCCTCCTACGAGCAGTACTTC
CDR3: CASNSGASYEQYF

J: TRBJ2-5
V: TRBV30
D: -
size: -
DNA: TGTGCCTTTGCGGCGAGGGAGACCCAGTACTTC
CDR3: CAFAARETQYF

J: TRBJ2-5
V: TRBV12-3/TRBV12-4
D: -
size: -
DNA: TGTGCCAGCAGCCTTAAAGAGACCCAGTACTTC
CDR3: CASSLKETQYF

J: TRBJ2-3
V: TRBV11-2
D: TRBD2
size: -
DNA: TGTGCCAGCAGCTCAGGGACTAGCGGGAAGACAGATACGCAGTATTTT
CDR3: CASSSGTSGKTDTQYF

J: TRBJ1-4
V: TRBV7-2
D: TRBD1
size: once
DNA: TGTGCCAGCAGCTCAGGCCCCGGACAGGGAGGTGAAAAACTGTTTTTT
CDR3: CASSSGPGQGGEKLFF

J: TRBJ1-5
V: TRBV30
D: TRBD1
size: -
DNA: TGTGCCCTAACACGAACAGGGGGTGGAAATCAGCCCCAGCATTTT
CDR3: CALTRTGGGNQPQHF

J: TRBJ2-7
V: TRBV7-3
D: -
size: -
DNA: TGTGCCAGCAGCCCCTCCCCGGGTTACGAGCAGTACTTC
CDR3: CASSPSPGYEQYF

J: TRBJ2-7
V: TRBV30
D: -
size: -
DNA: TGTGCCTGGAGTGCTAGTTACGAGCAGTACTTC
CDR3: CAWSASYEQYF

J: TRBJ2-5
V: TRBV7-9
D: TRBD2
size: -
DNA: TGTGCCAGCAGCCCGTCCAGGCTAGCGGGAAAGTATCAAGAGACCCAGTACTTC
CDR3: CASSPSRLAGKYQETQYF

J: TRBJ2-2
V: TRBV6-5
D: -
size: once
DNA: TGTGCCAGCAGACTGAGCGGGGAGCTGTTTTTT
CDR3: CASRLSGELFF

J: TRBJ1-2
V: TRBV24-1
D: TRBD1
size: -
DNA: TGTGCCACCAGCCCAACGAAGACAGGGGGAGGGTTTCATGGCTACACCTTC
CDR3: CATSPTKTGGGFHGYTF

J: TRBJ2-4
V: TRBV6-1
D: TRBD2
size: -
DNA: TGTGCCAGCAGTGAAGGACTAGCTGACATTCAGTACTTC
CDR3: CASSEGLADIQYF

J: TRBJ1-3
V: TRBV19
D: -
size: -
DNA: TGTGCCAGTAGAGAGACAGGCGGCCACTCTGGAAACACCATATATTTT
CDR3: CASRETGGHSGNTIYF